This TCR beta chain was captured in a study of cytomegalovirus exposure and HLA in healthy donors. V lost 0 bases and J 4 bases, leaving 18 bases between the germline ends. In germline, CDR1 is MGHRA, CDR2 YSYEKL. This CDR3 comprises 17 residues. Donors counted as nominally healthy when sampled, yet unrecorded immune exposures were likely. The PCR ran on 60 Vbeta and 13 Jbeta primers. Per the authors' pipeline: Among the unique TCR beta chains that a later analysis counted, about 81 million in all, 10 million to 14 million were shared. Only in-frame clones appear in the TCRdb table, and some are missing; sequencing was by immunoSEQ multiplex PCR. The V and J calls and the clone size are those of that table, but D and trimming were determined from the DNA. Of under 200,000 clones listed, roughly three quarters are singletons.

Input material: PBMCs. The chain recombines TRBV4-1 with TRBJ1-2, with D perhaps TRBD1 (5 bases). This sequence originates from a man in his sixties in good health and CMV-seronegative. The CDR3 DNA is TGCGCCAGCAGCCAAGATGGGGCAGGGTTGGGCTCCTATGGCTACACCTTC. Its protein is CASSQDGAGLGSYGYTF.